This TCR beta chain originates from a study of blood T cells in healthy people across ages. Germline lookup yields CDR1 MNHEY and CDR2 SVGEGT. Trimming shortened V by 0 bases and J by 7 bases, and 6 bases separated the two germline ends. This CDR3 has 12 amino acids. A second about 7 to 12 cycle PCR used barcoded and J-beta primers. MiXCR was run by TCRdb on the 5' RACE reads, yielding one entry per CDR3 protein. The table records approximately 780,000 distinct CDR3 sequences, 20% to 30% of them present only once. The same specimen was also included in a second study, on T cells of mothers and their children. That paper notes: In each mother, TCR beta CDR3 reads exceeded 9.5 million; in each child, they numbered 3 million to 3.5 million.

Sequencing was carried out using blood. The J gene is TRBJ2-5, the V gene TRBV6-2 or TRBV6-3, with D maybe TRBD1 (5 bases). This sequence was found in a boy between 10 and 17 years old in good health. The CDR3 here is CASSYSQGTQYF. For the CDR3, the DNA is TGTGCCAGCAGTTACTCCCAGGGGACCCAGTACTTC.